This TCR beta chain is from a study of radiotherapy plus CTLA-4 blockade in lung cancer. TCRdb's copy holds only in-frame clones and misses some; the assay was immunoSEQ multiplex PCR. The sample contains approximately 94,000 clones, approximately 80% of which appear only once. The CDR3 runs to 15 residues. Germline values: CDR1 SGHRS, CDR2 YFSETQ. V lost 1 base to trimming and J lost 0 bases, with 10 bases between them. A word on this clone: Its antigen is currently unknown.

Patients with chemo-refractory metastatic non-small-cell lung cancer received focal radiation plus CTLA-4 blockade with ipilimumab. Findings and caveats of the study: Response, reportedly, was best predicted by interferon-beta along with early blood T cell clone dynamics.

The clonotype was recovered from a human donor with non-small cell lung cancer that progressed on radiotherapy plus ipilimumab. The sample was peripheral blood, taken from a patient treated with radiotherapy plus ipilimumab. V is TRBV5-1 and J is TRBJ1-1; no clear D gene. The CDR3 sequence is CASSLLASMNTEAFF. The CDR3, as DNA: TGCGCCAGCAGCTTGTTGGCAAGCATGAACACTGAAGCTTTCTTT.